The 30 T cell receptor beta chains below were found in one sample sequenced in a study of blood T cells in healthy people across ages. Sample-barcoded 5' priming and a J-beta primer mix drove a second PCR of about 7 to 11 cycles. TCRdb used MiXCR to reprocess the 5' RACE reads, holding one entry per CDR3 protein. The sample carries about 1.5 million distinct CDR3 sequences, 35% to 45% recorded once. The specimen was blood. The source is a woman aged 18-29 years in good health.

This chain links TRBV6-6 with TRBJ2-7; D not certain. Per the germline V gene, CDR1 is MNHNY and CDR2 is SVGAGI (reference sequence). This CDR3 is 14 amino acids long. V lost 6 bases and J 0 bases, leaving 12 bases between the germline ends. For the CDR3, the DNA is TGTGCCAGCAGCTACGAGCAGCACTCCTACGAGCAGTACTTC. This sequence encodes CASSYEQHSYEQYF.

In the case of this clonotype: Sequence at one end of the junction differs from germline and may be a read error. V and J are TRBV6-5 and TRBJ1-5; D unclear. This CDR3 contains 12 residues. The germline CDR1 and CDR2 sequences are MNHEY and SVGAGI. The DNA for the CDR3 is TGTGCCAGCAGTCGCCCCAATCTGCCCCAGCATTTT. It codes for CASSRPNLPQHF.

The chain carries TRBV6-6 and TRBJ1-5, with D maybe TRBD1 (6 bases). The CDR3 spans 15 residues. Trimming left V 5 bases short and J 0 bases short, with 11 bases between. Germline V gene lookup returns CDR1 MNHNY and CDR2 SVGAGI (reference sequence). The CDR3 DNA reads TGTGCCAGCAGTGCCGACAGGCCTAGCAATCAGCCCCAGCATTTT. Protein: CASSADRPSNQPQHF.

This clonotype occurred once. This chain joins TRBV20-1 and TRBJ2-7; D ambiguous. CDR3 length equals 11 residues. V shed 5 bases and J shed 7 bases, with 12 bases lying between them. Per germline, CDR1 DFQATT and CDR2 SNEGSKA (reference sequence). For the CDR3, the DNA is TGCAGTGCTGCCTCCCACAATGAGCAGTACTTC. It specifies CSAASHNEQYF.

The rearrangement links TRBV6-5 to TRBJ2-6, with D maybe TRBD2 (5 bases). Germline CDR1 and CDR2: MNHEY and SVGAGI. The CDR3 runs to 15 residues. Trimming stripped 6 bases from V and 0 bases from J, with 9 bases between. The CDR3 region has the DNA TGTGCCAGCAGGACGGCGGGCTCTGGGGCCAACGTCCTGACTTTC. Amino acids: CASRTAGSGANVLTF.

This clonotype was seen more than once but under ten times. This rearrangement joins TRBV28 to TRBJ2-5, with 7 bases that match TRBD1. CDR3 length: 13 residues. Germline V lookup: CDR1 MDHEN, CDR2 SYDVKM. The V gene end was trimmed by 6 bases and the J gene end by 10 bases; junction bases not matched to a gene: 11. The CDR3, as DNA: TGTGCCAGCAGGTGGGACAGCCACGACGACCAGTACTTC. Translated, it gives CASRWDSHDDQYF.

V and J are TRBV3-1 and TRBJ2-7, with D perhaps TRBD2 (6 bases). CDR3 length: 15 residues. Germline V gene data show CDR1 as LGHDT and CDR2 as YNNKEL (reference sequence). The ends were cut back, 0 bases at V and 5 bases at J, with 14 bases in the middle. The CDR3 DNA sequence: TGTGCCAGCAGCCAAGAAGGGCAGGGCGGGAACGAGCAGTACTTC. Its translation: CASSQEGQGGNEQYF.

The rearrangement joins TRBV6-5 to TRBJ2-3, with 7 bases matching TRBD1. This CDR3 has 15 amino acids. The V segment lost 0 bases and the J segment 2 bases; nucleotides outside the gene matches: 2. CDR1 is MNHEY and CDR2 is SVGAGI in the germline V gene. CDR3 region: CASSYSTGITDTQYF. CDR3 nucleotides: TGTGCCAGCAGTTACTCGACAGGGATCACAGATACGCAGTATTTT.

The table lists this clonotype with a count of one. This chain connects TRBV27 to TRBJ1-1; D remains unclear. From germline, CDR1 is MNHEY and CDR2 SMNVEV (reference sequence). Trimming shortened V by 4 bases and J by 8 bases, and 5 bases separated the two germline ends. CDR3 size: 10 residues. Written as DNA, the CDR3 is TGTGCCAGCAGTTGGCAGGAAGCTTTCTTT. Amino acid sequence: CASSWQEAFF.

This clonotype has only a few counts. The chain combines TRBV4-1 with TRBJ2-7; 8 bases map to TRBD2. The trim removed 4 bases at V and 6 bases at J, leaving 23 bases unmatched. The CDR3 extends over 19 amino acids. Germline V gene lookup returns CDR1 MGHRA and CDR2 YSYEKL. The CDR3 bases are TGCGCCAGCAGCCTCAATGAGGCCTACGGGCCAGCGGGAGTGGTCGAGCAGTACTTC. This sequence encodes CASSLNEAYGPAGVVEQYF.

This clonotype was observed a handful of times. This chain connects TRBV4-2 to TRBJ2-7; D is tentatively TRBD1 or TRBD2 (5 bases each). The CDR3 is made up of 15 amino acids. CDR1 is LGHNA and CDR2 is YNFKEQ in the germline V gene. Trimming took off 0 bases at V and 2 bases at J, with 11 bases between the two ends. The CDR3 sequence: CASSQETGTAYEQYF. CDR3 in DNA: TGTGCCAGCAGCCAAGAGACGGGGACGGCCTACGAGCAGTACTTC.

This clonotype has at least ten counts. CDR3 protein: CASSPGGAEYGYTF. DNA of the CDR3: TGTGCCAGCAGTCCAGGGGGCGCGGAGTATGGCTACACCTTC. The chain carries TRBV28 and TRBJ1-2; TRBD1 matches 8 bases. Germline lookup yields CDR1 MDHEN and CDR2 SYDVKM. V lost 5 bases and J lost 5; bases outside the gene matches: 7. This CDR3 is built from 14 residues.

The chain joins TRBV11-2 to TRBJ2-7; possible D gene TRBD2, 6 bases. Trimming cost V 5 bases and J 7 bases, with 15 bases left between them. This CDR3 comprises 13 residues. CDR1 SGHAT and CDR2 FQNNGV come from the germline V gene. This chain's CDR3 is CASSARLDNEQYF. CDR3 DNA sequence: TGTGCCAGCAGCGCGCGACTAGACAATGAGCAGTACTTC. Combining the CDR3 with reference TRBV11-2 and TRBJ2-7 gives the whole variable domain EAGVAQSPRYKIIEKRQSVAFWCNPISGHATLYWYQQILGQGPKLLIQFQNNGVVDDSQLPKDRFSAERLKGVDSTLKIQPAKLEDSAVYLCASSARLDNEQYFGPGTRLTVT.

V usage is TRBV12-3 or TRBV12-4 and J usage is TRBJ1-3, with D perhaps matching TRBD1 (5 bases). The CDR3 contains 15 residues. Trimming stripped 3 bases from V and 0 bases from J, with 9 bases between. The CDR3 sequence: CASSFRASSGNTIYF. The CDR3 region has the DNA TGTGCCAGCAGTTTCAGGGCCTCCTCTGGAAACACCATATATTTT.

The CDR3, as DNA: TGTGCCAGCAGCTTAGGGGGGATACCCACAGATACGCAGTATTTT. It translates to CASSLGGIPTDTQYF. The chain uses TRBV7-9 and TRBJ2-3; D may be TRBD1 or TRBD2 (5 bases each). The CDR3 is made up of 15 amino acids. CDR1 is SEHNR and CDR2 is FQNEAQ in the germline V gene (reference sequence). The ends were cut back, 1 base at V and 2 bases at J, with 10 bases in the middle.

This clonotype was counted a few times. This chain joins TRBV29-1 and TRBJ1-2; D not resolved. V shed 7 bases and J shed 6 bases, with 12 bases lying between them. Per germline, CDR1 SQVTM and CDR2 ANQGSEA. This CDR3 has 11 amino acids. CDR3 DNA sequence: TGCAGCGGTGTCGTTAGGGATGGCTACACCTTC. Translated, it gives CSGVVRDGYTF.

The sample holds many counts of this clonotype. The chain couples TRBV12-3 or TRBV12-4 to TRBJ2-1, with unresolved D. CDR3 length: 12 amino acids. V shed 6 bases and J shed 0 bases, with 3 bases lying between them. CDR3 amino acids: CASRSSYNEQFF. CDR3 in DNA: TGTGCCAGCAGGAGCTCCTACAATGAGCAGTTCTTC.

The chain joins TRBV30 to TRBJ2-1; 9 bases agree with TRBD1. J lost 3 bases, V lost 5 bases, and 5 bases had no gene match. Germline lookup yields CDR1 GTSNPN and CDR2 SVGIG (reference sequence). This CDR3 has 14 amino acids. CDR3 nucleotides: TGTGCCTGGGCTGGGGACAGGGACTACAATGAGCAGTTCTTC. It is translated as CAWAGDRDYNEQFF.

The chain employs TRBV18 and TRBJ2-1; D possibly matches TRBD1 or TRBD2 (5 bases each). The CDR3 spans 14 residues. V gave up 6 bases and J gave up 5 bases, with 14 bases separating them. From germline, CDR1 is KGHSH and CDR2 LQKENI. The CDR3: CASSLGTDNNEQFF. The CDR3 DNA reads as TGTGCCAGCTCGCTAGGGACGGACAACAATGAGCAGTTCTTC.

This clonotype was seen a handful of times. This chain connects TRBV6-1 to TRBJ1-5, with D perhaps matching TRBD1 (6 bases). This CDR3 has 13 residues. The V end lost 4 bases, the J end lost 8 bases, and 12 bases lay between the germline ends. CDR1 and CDR2 from the germline V gene are MNHNS and SASEGT. The CDR3: CASSATGKEPQHF. The CDR3, as DNA: TGTGCCAGCAGTGCAACAGGGAAGGAGCCCCAGCATTTT.

This clonotype came up a few times. J is TRBJ2-7 and V is TRBV7-9; unclear D gene. The V end was cut by 2 bases, the J end by 2 bases, with 16 bases between. Germline V gene lookup returns CDR1 SEHNR and CDR2 FQNEAQ (reference sequence). The CDR3 covers 16 residues. The CDR3 nucleotides are TGTGCCAGCAGCTTACTAAGCTTCGGTTCCACCTACGAGCAGTACTTC. Encoded protein: CASSLLSFGSTYEQYF.

V and J are TRBV12-3 or TRBV12-4 and TRBJ2-1, with 10 bases that match TRBD2. V was clipped by 6 bases and J by 7 bases; unmatched bases: 12. This CDR3 contains 16 residues. CDR3 sequence (DNA): TGTGCCAGCAGCCTAGACCTAGCGGGAGCGTGGAATGAGCAGTTCTTC. This codes for CASSLDLAGAWNEQFF.

This chain joins TRBV29-1 and TRBJ2-7, with D perhaps TRBD2 (6 bases). In germline, CDR1 is SQVTM, CDR2 ANQGSEA. V lost 6 bases and J 6 bases, leaving 15 bases between the germline ends. There are 12 residues in the CDR3. The CDR3 reads CSVGLTLSEQYF. The DNA for the CDR3 is TGCAGCGTAGGACTAACCCTCTCCGAGCAGTACTTC.

This clonotype was recorded a few times. The rearrangement joins TRBV29-1 to TRBJ2-1; D unclear. The germline gives CDR1 SQVTM, CDR2 ANQGSEA. With 3 bases removed from V and 6 bases from J, the gap between germline ends came to 15 bases. This CDR3 has 14 amino acids. In DNA, the CDR3 is TGCAGCGTTGATTCGCCGAGCTCGGGCAATGAGCAGTTCTTC. This encodes CSVDSPSSGNEQFF.

This clonotype has more than one count but fewer than ten. The junction does not match germline at one end; this may be a read error. The chain employs TRBV7-7 and TRBJ2-7, with D perhaps TRBD1 (5 bases). Germline V gene sequence: CDR1 SSHAT, CDR2 FNYEAQ (reference sequence). CDR3 length equals 13 residues. The CDR3 is CASSLAQDSSQYF. In DNA, the CDR3 is TGTGCTAGCAGCTTAGCCCAAGACAGTTCCCAGTACTTC.

V is TRBV20-1 and J is TRBJ1-6; possibly TRBD1 for D (6 bases). Per germline, CDR1 DFQATT and CDR2 SNEGSKA (reference sequence). The V end was cut by 6 bases, the J end by 0 bases, with 9 bases between. CDR3 length: 14 amino acids. In DNA form, the CDR3 reads TGCAGTGCGAAGGACAGCTCCTATAATTCACCCCTCCACTTT. It is translated as CSAKDSSYNSPLHF.

The chain joins TRBV18 to TRBJ2-7; TRBD2 matches at 11 bases. The CDR3 consists of 16 residues. V gave up 5 bases and J gave up 1 base; unmatched junction bases: 7. CDR1 and CDR2 (germline): KGHSH, LQKENI. CDR3 loop: CASSGTIAGGSYEQYF. The CDR3 DNA reads as TGTGCCAGCTCAGGTACCATAGCGGGAGGGTCCTACGAGCAGTACTTC.

The gene calls are TRBV2 and TRBJ1-2; no clear D gene. The CDR3 runs to 13 residues. V shed 2 bases and J shed 5 bases, with 9 bases lying between them. CDR1 is SNHLY, CDR2 FYNNEI, per germline. The CDR3 bases are TGTGCCAGCAGTGAAACCAAGACGTATGGCTACACCTTC. This sequence encodes CASSETKTYGYTF.

This clonotype was seen a handful of times. V gene TRBV11-1 combines with J gene TRBJ2-7; no firm D call. Between the trimmed V and J ends, which lost 2 bases and 7 bases, there was a span of 12 bases. The CDR3 extends over 13 amino acids. Germline values: CDR1 SGHAT, CDR2 FQDESV (reference sequence). The CDR3 bases are TGTGCCAGCAGCTTACTCTCTTCCAATGAGCAGTACTTC. Its translation is CASSLLSSNEQYF.

The chain carries TRBV7-9 and TRBJ1-2; unclear D gene. Germline values: CDR1 SEHNR, CDR2 FQNEAQ (reference sequence). Trimming removed 2 bases at V and 3 bases at J, with 10 bases between. The length of the CDR3 is 14 residues. The CDR3 reads CASSLMSDYYGYTF. In DNA, the CDR3 is TGTGCCAGCAGCTTAATGTCCGATTACTATGGCTACACCTTC.